This T cell receptor (beta chain) comes out of a study of cytomegalovirus exposure and HLA in healthy donors. Researchers ran the PCR with 60 Vbeta and 13 Jbeta primers. The data were produced by immunoSEQ multiplex PCR, yet TCRdb's version contains in-frame clones alone and is incomplete. The table includes 140,000 to 150,000 clones, over 60% detected once. Healthy bone marrow donors made up the cohort. The source is a man aged 40-49 years in good health and CMV-seropositive. The source material was PBMCs.

CDR3 nucleotides: TGTGCCAGCAGTTTAGTGTCCGGGACAGTGAACACTGAAGCTTTCTTT. Its protein is CASSLVSGTVNTEAFF. The rearrangement links TRBV28 to TRBJ1-1, with 7 bases fitting TRBD1. The CDR3 sequence is 16 residues long. Germline values: CDR1 MDHEN, CDR2 SYDVKM. V dropped 2 bases and J dropped 0; count of bases not matched to a gene: 6.